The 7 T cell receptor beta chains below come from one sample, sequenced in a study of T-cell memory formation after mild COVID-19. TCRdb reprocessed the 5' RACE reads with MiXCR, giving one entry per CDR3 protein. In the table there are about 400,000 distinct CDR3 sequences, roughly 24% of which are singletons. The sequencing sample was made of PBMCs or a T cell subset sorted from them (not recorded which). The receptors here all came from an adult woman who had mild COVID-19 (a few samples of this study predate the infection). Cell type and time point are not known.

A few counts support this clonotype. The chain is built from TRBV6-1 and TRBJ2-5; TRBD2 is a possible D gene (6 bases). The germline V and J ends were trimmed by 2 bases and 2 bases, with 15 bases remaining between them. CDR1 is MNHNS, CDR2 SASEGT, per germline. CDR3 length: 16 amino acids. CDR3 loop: CASSEPGGTAQETQYF. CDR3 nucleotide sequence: TGTGCCAGCAGTGAACCAGGAGGGACCGCTCAAGAGACCCAGTACTTC.

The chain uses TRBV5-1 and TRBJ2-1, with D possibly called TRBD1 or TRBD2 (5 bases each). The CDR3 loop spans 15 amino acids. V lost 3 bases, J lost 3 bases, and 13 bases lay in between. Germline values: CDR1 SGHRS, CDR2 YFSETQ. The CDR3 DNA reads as TGCGCCAGCAGCTCTTTTGGGGACGTCTACAATGAGCAGTTCTTC. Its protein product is CASSSFGDVYNEQFF.

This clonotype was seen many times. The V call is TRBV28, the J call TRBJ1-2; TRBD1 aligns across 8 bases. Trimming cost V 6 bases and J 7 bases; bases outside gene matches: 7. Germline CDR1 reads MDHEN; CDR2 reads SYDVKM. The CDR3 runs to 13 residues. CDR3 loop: CASSPGQGGGYTF. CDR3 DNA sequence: TGTGCCAGCAGCCCTGGACAGGGAGGTGGCTACACCTTC.

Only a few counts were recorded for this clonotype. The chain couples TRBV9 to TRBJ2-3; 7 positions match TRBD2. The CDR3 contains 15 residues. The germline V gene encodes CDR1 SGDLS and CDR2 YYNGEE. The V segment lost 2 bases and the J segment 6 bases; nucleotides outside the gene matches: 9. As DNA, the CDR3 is TGTGCCAGCAGCGTTCCGAGCGGGATGGCGGATACGCAGTATTTT. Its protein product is CASSVPSGMADTQYF. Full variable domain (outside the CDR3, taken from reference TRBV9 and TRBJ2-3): DSGVTQTPKHLITATGQRVTLRCSPRSGDLSVYWYQQSLDQGLQFLIQYYNGEERAKGNILERFSAQQFPDLHSELNLSSLELGDSALYFCASSVPSGMADTQYFGPGTRLTVL.

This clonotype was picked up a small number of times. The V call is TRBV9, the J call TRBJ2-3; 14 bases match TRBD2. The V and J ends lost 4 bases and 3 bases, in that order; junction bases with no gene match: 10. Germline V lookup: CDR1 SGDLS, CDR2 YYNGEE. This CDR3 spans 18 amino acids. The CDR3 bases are TGTGCCAGCAGCCCCGGACTAGCGGGGGGTCACGGGACAGATACGCAGTATTTT. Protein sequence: CASSPGLAGGHGTDTQYF. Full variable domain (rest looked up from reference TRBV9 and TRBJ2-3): DSGVTQTPKHLITATGQRVTLRCSPRSGDLSVYWYQQSLDQGLQFLIQYYNGEERAKGNILERFSAQQFPDLHSELNLSSLELGDSALYFCASSPGLAGGHGTDTQYFGPGTRLTVL.

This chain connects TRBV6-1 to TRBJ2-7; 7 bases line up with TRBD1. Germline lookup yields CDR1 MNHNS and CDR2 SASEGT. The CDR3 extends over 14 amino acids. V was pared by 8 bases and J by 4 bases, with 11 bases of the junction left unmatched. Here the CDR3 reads CASQGVPFPYEQYF. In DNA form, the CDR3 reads TGTGCCAGCCAGGGGGTTCCGTTTCCGTACGAGCAGTACTTC.

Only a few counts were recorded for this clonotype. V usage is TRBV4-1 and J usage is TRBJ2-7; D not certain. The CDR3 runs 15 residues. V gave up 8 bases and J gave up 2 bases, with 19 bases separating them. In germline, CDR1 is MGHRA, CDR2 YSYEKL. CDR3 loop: CASGRVMKTAYEQYF. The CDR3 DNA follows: TGCGCCAGCGGACGGGTAATGAAAACCGCCTACGAGCAGTACTTC.